This T cell receptor beta chain was found in a study of blood T cells in healthy people across ages. Study results and limitations: Donors of long life had a larger count of naive CD4+ cells and greater diversity than aged donors. As age increased, TCR beta diversity per million T cells fell in a roughly linear fashion.

A note on this clonotype: As yet, its antigen is unknown.

The CDR3 is 14 amino acids. Germline CDR1 and CDR2: LGHNA and YSLEER. The V and J ends lost 5 bases and 10 bases respectively, with 18 bases between them. Next came a second PCR, run for about 7 to 12 cycles, which used a sample-barcoded 5' primer along with a J-beta primer mix. TCRdb itself ran the 5' RACE reads through MiXCR, one entry per CDR3 protein. Among about 1.5 million distinct CDR3 sequences, roughly two fifths were seen once, and the ten largest hold approximately 4%. Each of the donors had around 10 milliliters of peripheral blood drawn into EDTA-treated Vacutainer tubes. With each sample, at least 5 micrograms of total RNA were extracted.

J is TRBJ2-1 and V is TRBV4-3, with D maybe TRBD2 (5 bases). The receptor was isolated from a woman between 18 and 29 years old in good health. Sequenced: blood. Here the CDR3 DNA reads TGCGCCAGCAGCAACCGAGCCGGGATCTTGGAGCAGTTCTTC. Amino acids: CASSNRAGILEQFF.